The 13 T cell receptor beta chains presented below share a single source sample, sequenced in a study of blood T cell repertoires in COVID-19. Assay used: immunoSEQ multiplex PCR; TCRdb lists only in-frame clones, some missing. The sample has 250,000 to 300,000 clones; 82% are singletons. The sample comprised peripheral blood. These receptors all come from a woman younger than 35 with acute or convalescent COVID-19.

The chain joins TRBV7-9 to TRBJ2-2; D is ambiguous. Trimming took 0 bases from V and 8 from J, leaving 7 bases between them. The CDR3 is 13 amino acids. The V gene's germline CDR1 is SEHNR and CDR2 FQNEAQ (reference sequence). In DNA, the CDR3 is TGTGCCAGCAGCTTAGCGAGGTTGGGGGAGCTGTTTTTT. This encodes CASSLARLGELFF.

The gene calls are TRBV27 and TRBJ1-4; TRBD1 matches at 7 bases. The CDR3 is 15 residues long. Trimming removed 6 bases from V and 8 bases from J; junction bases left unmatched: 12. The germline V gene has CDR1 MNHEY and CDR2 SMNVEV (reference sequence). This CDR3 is CASRATGSSNEKLFF. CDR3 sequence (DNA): TGTGCCAGCAGGGCGACAGGGTCCTCCAACGAAAAACTGTTTTTT.

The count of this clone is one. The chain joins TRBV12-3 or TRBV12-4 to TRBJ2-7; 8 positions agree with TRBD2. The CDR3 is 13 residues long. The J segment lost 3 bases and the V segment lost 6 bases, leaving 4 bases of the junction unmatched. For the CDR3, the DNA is TGTGCCAGCAGCCCGACTAGCGACTACGAGCAGTACTTC. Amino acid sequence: CASSPTSDYEQYF.

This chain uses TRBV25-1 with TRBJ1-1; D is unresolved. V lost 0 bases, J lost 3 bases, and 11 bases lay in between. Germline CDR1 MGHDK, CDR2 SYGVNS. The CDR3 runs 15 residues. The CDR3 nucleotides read TGTGCCAGCAGTGAATACTTCGGGGAAGACACTGAAGCTTTCTTT. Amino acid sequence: CASSEYFGEDTEAFF.

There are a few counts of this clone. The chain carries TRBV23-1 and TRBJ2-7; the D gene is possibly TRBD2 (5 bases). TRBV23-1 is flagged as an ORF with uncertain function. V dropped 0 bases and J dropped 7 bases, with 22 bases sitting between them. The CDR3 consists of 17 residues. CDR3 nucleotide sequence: TGCGCCAGCAGTCAATCTGTGTCTCGGACTTATCTCTTTGAGCAGTACTTC. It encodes CASSQSVSRTYLFEQYF.

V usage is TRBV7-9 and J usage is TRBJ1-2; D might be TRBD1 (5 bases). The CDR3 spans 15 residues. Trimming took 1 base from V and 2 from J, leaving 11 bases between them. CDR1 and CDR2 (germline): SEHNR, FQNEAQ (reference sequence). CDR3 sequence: CASSLGSAGNYGYTF. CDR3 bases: TGTGCCAGCAGCTTAGGATCGGCAGGGAACTATGGCTACACCTTC.

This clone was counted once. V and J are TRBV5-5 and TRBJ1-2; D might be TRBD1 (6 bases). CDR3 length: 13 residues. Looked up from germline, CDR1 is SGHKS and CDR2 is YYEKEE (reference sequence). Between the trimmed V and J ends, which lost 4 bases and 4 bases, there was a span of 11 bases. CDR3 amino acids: CASSRGGAYGYTF. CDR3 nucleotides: TGTGCCAGCAGCCGTGGGGGGGCCTATGGCTACACCTTC.

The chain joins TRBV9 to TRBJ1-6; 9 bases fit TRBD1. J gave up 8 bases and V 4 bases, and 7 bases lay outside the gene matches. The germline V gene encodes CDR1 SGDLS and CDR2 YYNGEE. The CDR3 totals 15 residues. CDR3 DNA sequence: TGTGCCAGCAGCACTACAGGGGGCGCGTATTCACCCCTCCACTTT. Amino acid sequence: CASSTTGGAYSPLHF.

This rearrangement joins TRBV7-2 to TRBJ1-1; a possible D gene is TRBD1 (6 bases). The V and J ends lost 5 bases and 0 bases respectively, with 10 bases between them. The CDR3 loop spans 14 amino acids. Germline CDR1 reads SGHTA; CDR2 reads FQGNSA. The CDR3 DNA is TGTGCCAGCAGCGTCGACAGGTTGAACACTGAAGCTTTCTTT. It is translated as CASSVDRLNTEAFF.

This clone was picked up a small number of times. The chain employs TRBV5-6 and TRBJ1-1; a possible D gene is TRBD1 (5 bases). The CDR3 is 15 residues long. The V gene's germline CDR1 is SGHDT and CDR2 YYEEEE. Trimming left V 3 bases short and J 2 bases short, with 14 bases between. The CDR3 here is CASSSAGEGNTEAFF. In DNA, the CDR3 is TGTGCCAGCAGCTCGGCGGGGGAGGGCAACACTGAAGCTTTCTTT. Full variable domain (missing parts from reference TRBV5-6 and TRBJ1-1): DAGVTQSPTHLIKTRGQQVTLRCSPKSGHDTVSWYQQALGQGPQFIFQYYEEEERQRGNFPDRFSGHQFPNYSSELNVNALLLGDSALYLCASSSAGEGNTEAFFGQGTRLTVV.

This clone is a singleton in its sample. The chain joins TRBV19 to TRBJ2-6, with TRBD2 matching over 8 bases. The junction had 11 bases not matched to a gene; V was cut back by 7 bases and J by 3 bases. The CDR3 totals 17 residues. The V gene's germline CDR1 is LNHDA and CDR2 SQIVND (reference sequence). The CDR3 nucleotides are TGTGCCAGTAAAAGACTAGCGCTCGATGATGGGGCCAACGTCCTGACTTTC. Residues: CASKRLALDDGANVLTF. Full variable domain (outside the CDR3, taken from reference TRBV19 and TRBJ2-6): DGGITQSPKYLFRKEGQNVTLSCEQNLNHDAMYWYRQDPGQGLRLIYYSQIVNDFQKGDIAEGYSVSREKKESFPLTVTSAQKNPTAFYLCASKRLALDDGANVLTFGAGSRLTVL.

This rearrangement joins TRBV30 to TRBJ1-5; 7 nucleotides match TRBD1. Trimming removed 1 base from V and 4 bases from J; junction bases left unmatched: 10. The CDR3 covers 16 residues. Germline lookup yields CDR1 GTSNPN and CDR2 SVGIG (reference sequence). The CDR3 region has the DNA TGTGCCTGGAGTGGAGGGGGCCCCCGCAGAAATCAGCCCCAGCATTTT. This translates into CAWSGGGPRRNQPQHF.

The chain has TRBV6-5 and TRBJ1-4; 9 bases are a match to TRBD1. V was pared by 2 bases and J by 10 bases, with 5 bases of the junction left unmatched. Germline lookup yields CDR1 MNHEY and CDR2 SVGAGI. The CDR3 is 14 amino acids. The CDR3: CASSYRDRVAKLFF. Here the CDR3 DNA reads TGTGCCAGCAGTTACAGGGACAGGGTTGCAAAACTGTTTTTT.